A single sample is the source of the 17 T cell receptor beta chains below, sequenced in a study of CD8+ T cells in alopecia areata. cDNA prepared by RNA extraction and subsequent reverse transcription served as the template for sequencing. TCRdb's copy holds only in-frame clones and misses some; the assay was immunoSEQ multiplex PCR. This sample has around 160,000 clones, with more than 40% found just once. The sequencing input was CD4+ T cells sorted from blood. Receptor source: a human donor with alopecia areata.

This clone was counted between two and nine times. This chain links TRBV14 with TRBJ2-7; no definite D call. Trimming left V 0 bases short and J 3 bases short, with 15 bases between. The V gene's germline CDR1 is SGHDN and CDR2 FVKESK. This CDR3 is 16 amino acids long. For the CDR3, the DNA is TGTGCCAGCAGCCAAGATAGTTGGTCTACCCGCTACGAGCAGTACTTC. Its protein product is CASSQDSWSTRYEQYF. Full variable domain (remainder filled in from reference TRBV14 and TRBJ2-7): EAGVTQFPSHSVIEKGQTVTLRCDPISGHDNLYWYRRVMGKEIKFLLHFVKESKQDESGMPNNRFLAERTGGTYSTLKVQPAELEDSGVYFCASSQDSWSTRYEQYFGPGTRLTVT.

The table lists this clone with a few counts. The V gene is TRBV7-9, the J gene TRBJ1-2; D is unclear. The CDR3 totals 14 residues. Trimming cost V 0 bases and J 0 bases, with 5 bases left between them. From germline, CDR1 is SEHNR and CDR2 FQNEAQ (reference sequence). The CDR3, as DNA: TGTGCCAGCAGCTTAGCGTGGGCTAACTATGGCTACACCTTC. Its translation: CASSLAWANYGYTF. The complete variable domain, with remaining parts taken from reference TRBV7-9 and TRBJ1-2, reads DTGVSQNPRHKITKRGQNVTFRCDPISEHNRLYWYRQTLGQGPEFLTYFQNEAQLEKSRLLSDRFSAERPKGSFSTLEIQRTEQGDSAMYLCASSLAWANYGYTFGSGTRLTVV.

The gene calls are TRBV11-2 and TRBJ1-1; D unclear. The CDR3 runs 15 residues. Trimming took 8 bases from V and 1 from J, leaving 17 bases between them. The germline V gene has CDR1 SGHAT and CDR2 FQNNGV. CDR3 loop: CASSFTDGRNTEAFF. Written as DNA, the CDR3 is TGTGCCAGCTCCTTTACGGACGGCCGGAACACTGAAGCTTTCTTT.

This clone showed up just a few times. The chain links TRBV28 to TRBJ2-7, with 9 bases lining up with TRBD2. Per the germline V gene, CDR1 is MDHEN and CDR2 is SYDVKM. V was clipped by 7 bases and J by 6 bases; unmatched bases: 10. The CDR3 runs 14 residues. The CDR3 reads CASTDRREGREQYF. CDR3 sequence (DNA): TGTGCCAGCACCGACCGGCGGGAGGGCCGCGAGCAGTACTTC.

Note on this clone: Germline and junction disagree at one end, which may indicate a read error. This sequence joins TRBV2 and TRBJ2-7, with D possibly TRBD1 on 6 matching bases. CDR3 length: 14 residues. The germline V gene has CDR1 SNHLY and CDR2 FYNNEI. The CDR3 loop reads CASNEDRLAYEQYF. The CDR3 DNA reads TGTGCCAGCAATGAAGACAGGCTAGCCTACGAGCAGTACTTC.

The count of this clone is one. The chain recombines TRBV6-6 with TRBJ2-7, with TRBD1 matching over 9 bases. Germline V gene sequence: CDR1 MNHNY, CDR2 SVGAGI (reference sequence). This CDR3 has 16 amino acids. The V gene end was trimmed by 8 bases and the J gene end by 4 bases; junction bases not matched to a gene: 15. This CDR3 reads CASLVPSGQGRYEQYF. CDR3 nucleotide sequence: TGTGCCAGCCTGGTACCATCGGGACAGGGTCGGTACGAGCAGTACTTC.

In DNA form, the CDR3 reads TGCGCCAGCAGCTTGAGTACTGACTATGGCTACACCTTC. This sequence encodes CASSLSTDYGYTF. V usage is TRBV5-1 and J usage is TRBJ1-2, with D unresolved. CDR3 length: 13 residues. The V gene lost 1 base and the J gene lost 3 bases, with 7 bases spanning the gap. Germline CDR1 and CDR2: SGHRS and YFSETQ.

V gene TRBV5-1 combines with J gene TRBJ2-1; weak D call: TRBD2 (6 bases). V lost 8 bases and J 5 bases, leaving 20 bases between the germline ends. This CDR3 is built from 15 residues. Germline values: CDR1 SGHRS, CDR2 YFSETQ. The CDR3 DNA reads TGCGCCAGTCATCTCCCGGAGGGCGGGAACAATGAGCAGTTCTTC. Its protein is CASHLPEGGNNEQFF.

This clone was seen once. The chain links TRBV27 to TRBJ2-1; D possibly corresponds to TRBD1 (7 bases). V lost 6 bases to trimming and J lost 2 bases, with 17 bases between them. This CDR3 is 16 amino acids long. Germline values: CDR1 MNHEY, CDR2 SMNVEV (reference sequence). The CDR3 region has the DNA TGTGCCAGCAGGCAGGGACTGGGACAGCCCTACAATGAGCAGTTCTTC. Translated: CASRQGLGQPYNEQFF.

V usage is TRBV20-1 and J usage is TRBJ2-1; 7 nucleotides align to TRBD2. V trimming: 6 bases; J trimming: 9 bases; junction bases outside the gene matches: 5. The germline V gene encodes CDR1 DFQATT and CDR2 SNEGSKA (reference sequence). The CDR3 spans 11 residues. The CDR3 here is CSASERGEQFF. DNA for the CDR3: TGCAGTGCGTCAGAGCGGGGTGAGCAGTTCTTC.

V and J are TRBV18 and TRBJ2-1; no firm D call. V was cut by 3 bases and J by 8 bases, with 17 bases left in between. The germline V gene encodes CDR1 KGHSH and CDR2 LQKENI. The CDR3 length is 15 residues. CDR3 coding DNA: TGTGCCAGCTCACCCGAAGGCTTGTCTTTCGATGAGCAGTTCTTC. Protein: CASSPEGLSFDEQFF.

This clone was seen just once. V and J are TRBV6-1 and TRBJ2-7; 8 bases line up with TRBD1. Germline V CDR1 and CDR2: MNHNS, SASEGT. The V gene end was trimmed by 3 bases and the J gene end by 7 bases; junction bases not matched to a gene: 8. The CDR3 runs 14 residues. The chain's CDR3 is CASSERGQGPEQYF. CDR3 in DNA: TGTGCCAGCAGTGAGAGAGGACAGGGCCCGGAGCAGTACTTC.

This clone showed up just once. The V and J genes are TRBV2 and TRBJ2-3, with D possibly being TRBD1 (6 bases). The CDR3 consists of 13 residues. V dropped 8 bases and J dropped 5 bases, with 14 bases sitting between them. Germline CDR1 is SNHLY and CDR2 is FYNNEI. For the CDR3, the DNA is TGTGCCAGCGGTGGGCAGGGACAAGATACGCAGTATTTT. This encodes CASGGQGQDTQYF.

This rearrangement joins TRBV2 to TRBJ2-1; no firm D call. V was shortened by 6 bases and J by 5 bases, with 17 bases between the two germline ends. The CDR3 sequence is 15 residues long. The germline gives CDR1 SNHLY, CDR2 FYNNEI. CDR3 protein: CASSGPRRENNEQFF. The DNA for the CDR3 is TGTGCCAGCAGCGGCCCTCGGCGTGAAAACAATGAGCAGTTCTTC.

This clone was detected only a few times. The chain is built from TRBV7-2 and TRBJ2-1; D not resolved. Looked up from germline, CDR1 is SGHTA and CDR2 is FQGNSA. This CDR3 contains 12 residues. The V end lost 1 base, the J end lost 5 bases, and 3 bases lay between the germline ends. CDR3 protein: CASSLDNNEQFF. In nucleotides, the CDR3 is TGTGCCAGCAGCTTAGACAACAATGAGCAGTTCTTC. The full variable domain, rest sourced from reference TRBV7-2 and TRBJ2-1, is GAGVSQSPSNKVTEKGKDVELRCDPISGHTALYWYRQSLGQGLEFLIYFQGNSAPDKSGLPSDRFSAERTGGSVSTLTIQRTQQEDSAVYLCASSLDNNEQFFGPGTRLTVL.

The chain is built from TRBV5-6 and TRBJ2-3, with D unclear. The germline gives CDR1 SGHDT, CDR2 YYEEEE. The V end was cut by 2 bases, the J end by 2 bases, with 9 bases between. The CDR3 runs to 14 residues. CDR3 loop: CASSLGGPTDTQYF. DNA for the CDR3: TGTGCCAGCAGCTTAGGCGGTCCCACAGATACGCAGTATTTT.

The chain couples TRBV6-5 to TRBJ2-6; unclear D gene. The V gene lost 6 bases and the J gene lost 0 bases, with 6 bases spanning the gap. The CDR3 loop spans 14 amino acids. Germline V gene data show CDR1 as MNHEY and CDR2 as SVGAGI. CDR3 in amino acids: CASSRNSGANVLTF. DNA for the CDR3: TGTGCCAGCAGCAGGAACTCTGGGGCCAACGTCCTGACTTTC.